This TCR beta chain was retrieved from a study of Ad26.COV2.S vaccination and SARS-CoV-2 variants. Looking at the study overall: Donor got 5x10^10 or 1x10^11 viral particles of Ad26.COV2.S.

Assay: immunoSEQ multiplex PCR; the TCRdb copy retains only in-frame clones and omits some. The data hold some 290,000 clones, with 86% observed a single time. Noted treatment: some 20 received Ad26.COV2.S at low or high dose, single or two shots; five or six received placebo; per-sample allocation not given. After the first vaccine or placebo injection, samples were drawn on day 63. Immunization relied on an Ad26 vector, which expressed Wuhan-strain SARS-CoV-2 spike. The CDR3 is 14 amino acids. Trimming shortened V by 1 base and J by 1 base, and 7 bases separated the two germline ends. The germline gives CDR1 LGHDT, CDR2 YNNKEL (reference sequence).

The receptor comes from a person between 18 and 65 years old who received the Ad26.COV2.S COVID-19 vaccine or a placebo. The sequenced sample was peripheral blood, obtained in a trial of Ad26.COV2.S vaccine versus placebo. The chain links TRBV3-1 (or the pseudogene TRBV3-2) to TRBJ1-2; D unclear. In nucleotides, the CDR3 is TGTGCCAGCAGCCAAGGCTTGTTTAACTATGGCTACACCTTC. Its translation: CASSQGLFNYGYTF.